The 14 T cell receptor beta chains below come from one sample, sequenced in a study of beta chain features in type 1 diabetes. cDNA synthesis used the whole RNA isolate, giving expressed TCRB sequences. Produced via immunoSEQ multiplex PCR; TCRdb's table is partial and in-frame only. Here the sample spans around 240,000 clones, over 8.5% being singletons. Input material: naive CD4+ T cells from blood. The receptors shown here come from a young woman in good health.

The chain carries TRBV23-1 and TRBJ1-6; 7 bases match TRBD1. TRBV23-1 carries the ORF label, with uncertain function. The junction had 16 bases not matched to a gene; V was cut back by 2 bases and J by 0 bases. The length of the CDR3 is 21 residues. The chain's CDR3 is CASSQTGTVLNKSSYNSPLHF. CDR3 in DNA: TGCGCCAGCAGTCAAACCGGGACAGTCCTCAACAAAAGCTCCTATAATTCACCCCTCCACTTT.

This clone was found a few times. The J gene is TRBJ2-1, the V gene TRBV5-1, with 13 bases lining up with TRBD2. Trimming took 5 bases from V and 0 from J; bases not matched to a gene: 11. The CDR3 totals 19 residues. Germline V gene lookup returns CDR1 SGHRS and CDR2 YFSETQ. The CDR3 region has the DNA TGCGCCAGCAGGGAACCGGGACTAGCGGGACACAGCTCCTACAATGAGCAGTTCTTC. Protein: CASREPGLAGHSSYNEQFF.

This clone has a handful of counts. The V call is TRBV7-9, the J call TRBJ2-7; TRBD2 is a possible D gene (6 bases). The CDR3 sequence is 14 residues long. V shed 6 bases and J shed 0 bases, with 12 bases lying between them. Germline values: CDR1 SEHNR, CDR2 FQNEAQ (reference sequence). The CDR3: CASSSRGSSYEQYF. Here the CDR3 DNA reads TGTGCCAGCAGTTCCCGGGGGAGCTCCTACGAGCAGTACTTC.

The rearrangement links TRBV19 to TRBJ1-2, with a possible D match to TRBD1 (5 bases). The V gene lost 7 bases and the J gene lost 8 bases, with 17 bases spanning the gap. Per germline, CDR1 LNHDA and CDR2 SQIVND (reference sequence). The CDR3 covers 13 residues. CDR3 DNA sequence: TGTGCCAGTACCCCCTCGGGACTAAACGGCTACACCTTC. Its protein product is CASTPSGLNGYTF.

This rearrangement joins TRBV7-9 to TRBJ2-1; a weak D match, TRBD2 (6 bases). The CDR3 runs 14 residues. V was cut by 2 bases and J by 5 bases, with 10 bases left in between. Looked up from germline, CDR1 is SEHNR and CDR2 is FQNEAQ (reference sequence). The CDR3 DNA is TGTGCCAGCAGCTTAAGCCTAGCGAACAATGAGCAGTTCTTC. Translation gives CASSLSLANNEQFF.

This chain joins TRBV7-6 and TRBJ2-7; 14 bases line up with TRBD2. The CDR3 sequence is 18 residues long. V lost 3 bases and J lost 0; bases outside the gene matches: 7. Germline V CDR1 and CDR2: SGHVS, FNYEAQ. The CDR3 sequence: CASSLRTSGGKSSYEQYF. The CDR3 DNA sequence: TGTGCCAGCAGCTTGCGGACTAGCGGGGGGAAAAGCTCCTACGAGCAGTACTTC.

The chain uses TRBV19 and TRBJ2-5; a weak D match, TRBD1 (6 bases). Trimming cost V 9 bases and J 3 bases, with 17 bases left between them. This CDR3 comprises 14 residues. Germline CDR1 LNHDA, CDR2 SQIVND (reference sequence). Written as DNA, the CDR3 is TGTGCCAGCTCGAGGACAGATAGAAAAGAGACCCAGTACTTC. It translates to CASSRTDRKETQYF.

This clone was detected a few times. This chain connects TRBV11-2 to TRBJ2-7; 9 positions agree with TRBD1. V was clipped by 2 bases and J by 4 bases; unmatched bases: 9. Germline V CDR1 and CDR2: SGHAT, FQNNGV. The CDR3 has 16 amino acids. The CDR3 reads CASSLRVRDRVYEQYF. The CDR3, as DNA: TGTGCCAGCAGCTTAAGAGTCCGGGACAGGGTTTACGAGCAGTACTTC.

V gene TRBV11-2 combines with J gene TRBJ2-2; D may be TRBD1 (6 bases). CDR3 size: 15 residues. Looked up from germline, CDR1 is SGHAT and CDR2 is FQNNGV. The germline V and J ends were trimmed by 3 bases and 3 bases, with 11 bases remaining between them. The CDR3 reads CASSFQGLDTGELFF. CDR3 DNA sequence: TGTGCCAGCAGCTTCCAGGGGTTGGACACCGGGGAGCTGTTTTTT.

This clone was picked up a small number of times. The chain combines TRBV7-3 with TRBJ2-1; weak D call: TRBD2 (6 bases). Germline values: CDR1 SGHTA, CDR2 FQGTGA. With 6 bases removed from V and 4 bases from J, the gap between germline ends came to 13 bases. This CDR3 region has 14 residues. In DNA, the CDR3 is TGTGCCAGCAGTCGTGCTCGGGAGTACAATGAGCAGTTCTTC. It encodes CASSRAREYNEQFF.

The chain combines TRBV19 with TRBJ2-2; D gene uncertain. The CDR3 extends over 11 amino acids. The V end lost 9 bases, the J end lost 6 bases, and 8 bases lay between the germline ends. The germline V gene encodes CDR1 LNHDA and CDR2 SQIVND (reference sequence). CDR3: CASGYPGELFF. The CDR3, as DNA: TGTGCCAGCGGGTATCCCGGGGAGCTGTTTTTT.

The table lists this clone with a few counts. The rearrangement uses TRBV15 and TRBJ1-2; no clear D. V was pared by 1 base and J by 8 bases, with 8 bases between. The CDR3 contains 12 residues. The germline V gene encodes CDR1 LNHNV and CDR2 YYDKDF (reference sequence). Written as DNA, the CDR3 is TGTGCCACCAGCAGAGGCCCGCGGGGCTACACCTTC. Translation: CATSRGPRGYTF.

This clone was counted a few times. The CDR3 is CSVAGTPENQPQHF. CDR3 in DNA: TGCAGCGTCGCCGGGACTCCTGAAAATCAGCCCCAGCATTTT. The rearrangement links TRBV29-1 to TRBJ1-5; TRBD1 might be the D (5 bases). CDR3 length: 14 residues. Germline V CDR1 and CDR2: SQVTM, ANQGSEA. V was cut by 6 bases and J by 4 bases, with 16 bases left in between.

The chain employs TRBV2 and TRBJ1-4; D is possibly TRBD1 (6 bases). The germline gives CDR1 SNHLY, CDR2 FYNNEI. V lost 6 bases, J lost 6 bases, and 14 bases lay in between. The CDR3 totals 14 residues. CDR3 sequence (DNA): TGTGCCAGCAGAAACAGGGATGTAGATGAAAAACTGTTTTTT. Amino acids: CASRNRDVDEKLFF.